A single sample is the source of the 10 T cell receptor beta chains below, sequenced in a study of blood T cell repertoires in COVID-19 (dated by TCRdb to 2019 to 2021). Library preparation used the immunoSEQ multiplex PCR assay. TCRdb stores this immuneACCESS table with in-frame sequences only. Part of the clones is absent; in the studies checked, under half of the shortfall reflects unresolved V genes, and no reason is known for the rest. Across this sample there are 20,000 to 25,000 clones, with about nine tenths seen only once. Jointly, the top ten make up 2.5% to 3.5% of the sample. Sequencing was carried out using peripheral blood. These receptors all come from a woman between 70 and 85 years old with active COVID-19.

This chain uses TRBV5-5 with TRBJ2-7, with D perhaps matching TRBD1 (5 bases). In germline, CDR1 is SGHKS, CDR2 YYEKEE (reference sequence). The CDR3 has 14 residues. V lost 0 bases and J 0 bases, leaving 7 bases between the germline ends. The CDR3 sequence: CASSLARVSYEQYF. CDR3 bases: TGTGCCAGCAGCTTGGCCAGGGTCTCCTACGAGCAGTACTTC. The full variable domain, in which reference TRBV5-5 and TRBJ2-7 provide the parts outside the CDR3, is DAGVTQSPTHLIKTRGQQVTLRCSPISGHKSVSWYQQVLGQGPQFIFQYYEKEERGRGNFPDRFSARQFPNYSSELNVNALLLGDSALYLCASSLARVSYEQYFGPGTRLTVT.

The chain joins TRBV28 to TRBJ1-5, with D unresolved. From germline, CDR1 is MDHEN and CDR2 SYDVKM. This CDR3 is built from 13 residues. The V end was cut by 7 bases, the J end by 3 bases, with 10 bases between. CDR3 region: CASMEGYNQPQHF. For the CDR3, the DNA is TGTGCCAGCATGGAGGGCTACAATCAGCCCCAGCATTTT.

V usage is TRBV18 and J usage is TRBJ2-3; D gene unclear. This CDR3 region has 15 residues. V lost 3 bases and J lost 1, with 11 bases in between. Germline V lookup: CDR1 KGHSH, CDR2 LQKENI. The CDR3 DNA follows: TGTGCCAGCTCACCGGTTCGTAGAGGCACAGATACGCAGTATTTT. Encoded protein: CASSPVRRGTDTQYF.

This clone showed up just a few times. V gene TRBV9 combines with J gene TRBJ1-1; 7 bases match TRBD1. CDR3 size: 15 residues. V gave up 1 base and J gave up 2 bases; unmatched junction bases: 5. From germline, CDR1 is SGDLS and CDR2 YYNGEE. The CDR3 region is CASSVSTGINTEAFF. The CDR3 nucleotides read TGTGCCAGCAGCGTATCGACAGGGATCAACACTGAAGCTTTCTTT.

This clone occurred a few times. The CDR3: CASTDRVEDQPQHF. The CDR3, as DNA: TGTGCCAGCACCGACAGGGTAGAGGATCAGCCCCAGCATTTT. The gene calls are TRBV28 and TRBJ1-5; 7 bases align to TRBD1. This CDR3 spans 14 amino acids. V gave up 7 bases and J gave up 5 bases; unmatched junction bases: 8. In germline, CDR1 is MDHEN, CDR2 SYDVKM.

The chain carries TRBV7-9 and TRBJ2-7; D unresolved. Between the trimmed V and J ends, which lost 5 bases and 6 bases, there was a span of 23 bases. This CDR3 comprises 16 residues. Germline assignment: CDR1 SEHNR and CDR2 FQNEAQ (reference sequence). The CDR3 is CASSPLAAENMVEQYF. CDR3 in DNA: TGTGCCAGCAGCCCCCTCGCGGCTGAAAATATGGTCGAGCAGTACTTC. The full variable domain, completed using reference TRBV7-9 and TRBJ2-7, is DTGVSQNPRHKITKRGQNVTFRCDPISEHNRLYWYRQTLGQGPEFLTYFQNEAQLEKSRLLSDRFSAERPKGSFSTLEIQRTEQGDSAMYLCASSPLAAENMVEQYFGPGTRLTVT.

The chain joins TRBV4-3 to TRBJ2-3; 7 positions agree with TRBD1. Germline V gene sequence: CDR1 LGHNA, CDR2 YSLEER. The CDR3 has 18 residues. The V and J ends lost 2 bases and 0 bases, in that order; junction bases with no gene match: 11. Here the CDR3 DNA reads TGCGCCAGCAGCCAACAATACAGGGGAACCTCTAGCACAGATACGCAGTATTTT. This codes for CASSQQYRGTSSTDTQYF.

The chain is built from TRBV6-5 and TRBJ2-3; TRBD2 matches 9 bases. Germline CDR1 reads MNHEY; CDR2 reads SVGAGI. V dropped 5 bases and J dropped 4; count of bases not matched to a gene: 7. This CDR3 is 15 amino acids long. The CDR3 DNA sequence: TGTGCCAGCAGTCCGGGACTAGCAGTTGCAGATACGCAGTATTTT. Residues: CASSPGLAVADTQYF.

The chain is built from TRBV18 and TRBJ2-7, with TRBD1 matching over 8 bases. The germline V gene encodes CDR1 KGHSH and CDR2 LQKENI. The CDR3 contains 14 residues. V was clipped by 1 base and J by 6 bases; unmatched bases: 5. The DNA for the CDR3 is TGTGCCAGCTCACCACTTACAGGGGGTCGCGAGCAGTACTTC. This codes for CASSPLTGGREQYF. The full variable domain, in which reference TRBV18 and TRBJ2-7 provide the parts outside the CDR3, is NAGVMQNPRHLVRRRGQEARLRCSPMKGHSHVYWYRQLPEEGLKFMVYLQKENIIDESGMPKERFSAEFPKEGPSILRIQQVVRGDSAAYFCASSPLTGGREQYFGPGTRLTVT.

The CDR3 loop reads CASSSSFWGGREQFF. In nucleotides, the CDR3 is TGTGCCAGCAGTTCCTCTTTTTGGGGAGGTCGGGAGCAGTTCTTC. The chain combines TRBV6-5 with TRBJ2-1; a possible D gene is TRBD2 (6 bases). The germline V gene has CDR1 MNHEY and CDR2 SVGAGI. V was clipped by 4 bases and J by 10 bases, with 20 bases between them. The CDR3 loop spans 15 amino acids.